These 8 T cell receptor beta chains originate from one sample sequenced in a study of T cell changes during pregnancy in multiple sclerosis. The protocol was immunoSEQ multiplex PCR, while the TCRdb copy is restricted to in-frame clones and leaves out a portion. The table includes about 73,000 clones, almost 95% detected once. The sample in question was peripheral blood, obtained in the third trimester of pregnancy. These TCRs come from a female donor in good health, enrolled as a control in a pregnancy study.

CDR3 in amino acids: CASSPLAGNLAVYEQYF. CDR3 nucleotides: TGTGCCAGCTCACCACTAGCGGGTAATTTGGCTGTCTACGAGCAGTACTTC. This chain connects TRBV18 to TRBJ2-7; 7 bases align to TRBD2. V lost 1 base and J lost 3; bases outside the gene matches: 12. The CDR3 contains 17 residues. Germline V gives CDR1 KGHSH, CDR2 LQKENI.

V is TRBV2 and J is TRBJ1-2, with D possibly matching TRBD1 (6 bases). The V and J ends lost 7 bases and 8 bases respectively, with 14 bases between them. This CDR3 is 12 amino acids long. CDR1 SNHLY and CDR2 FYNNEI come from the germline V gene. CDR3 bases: TGTGCCAGCACTGAGGGGGGAGGGGGCTACACCTTC. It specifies CASTEGGGGYTF.

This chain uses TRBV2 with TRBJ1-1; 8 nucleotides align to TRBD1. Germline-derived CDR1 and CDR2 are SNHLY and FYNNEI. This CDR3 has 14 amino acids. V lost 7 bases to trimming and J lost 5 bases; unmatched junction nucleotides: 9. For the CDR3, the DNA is TGTGCCAGCACCCCCAGACAGGGGATTACTGAAGCTTTCTTT. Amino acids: CASTPRQGITEAFF.

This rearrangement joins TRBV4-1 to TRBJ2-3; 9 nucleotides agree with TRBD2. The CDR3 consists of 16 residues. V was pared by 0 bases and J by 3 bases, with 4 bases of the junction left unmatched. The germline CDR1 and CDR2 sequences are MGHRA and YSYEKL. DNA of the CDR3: TGCGCCAGCAGCCAAGAGGGGACTAGCTGGACAGATACGCAGTATTTT. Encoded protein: CASSQEGTSWTDTQYF.

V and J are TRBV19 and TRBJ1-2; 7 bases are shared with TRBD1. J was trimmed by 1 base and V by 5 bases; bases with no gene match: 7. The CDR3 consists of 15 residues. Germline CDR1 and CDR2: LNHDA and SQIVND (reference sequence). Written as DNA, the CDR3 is TGTGCCAGTAGTTCCGTGGACAGGTTTAACTATGGCTACACCTTC. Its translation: CASSSVDRFNYGYTF.

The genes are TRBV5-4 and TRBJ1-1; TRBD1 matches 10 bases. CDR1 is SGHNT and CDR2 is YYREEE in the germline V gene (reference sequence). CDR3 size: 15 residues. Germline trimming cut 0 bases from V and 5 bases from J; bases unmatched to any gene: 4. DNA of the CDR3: TGTGCCAGCAGCTTGGAGGACAGGGGGGAAACTGAAGCTTTCTTT. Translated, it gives CASSLEDRGETEAFF.

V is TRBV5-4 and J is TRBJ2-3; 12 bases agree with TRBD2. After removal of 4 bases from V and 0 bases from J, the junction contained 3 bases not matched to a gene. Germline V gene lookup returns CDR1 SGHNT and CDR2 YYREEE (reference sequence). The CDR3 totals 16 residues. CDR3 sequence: CASSPGTSGSTDTQYF. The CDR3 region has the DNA TGTGCCAGCAGCCCAGGGACTAGCGGGAGCACAGATACGCAGTATTTT. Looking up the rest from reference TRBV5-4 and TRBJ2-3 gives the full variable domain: ETGVTQSPTHLIKTRGQQVTLRCSSQSGHNTVSWYQQALGQGPQFIFQYYREEENGRGNFPPRFSGLQFPNYSSELNVNALELDDSALYLCASSPGTSGSTDTQYFGPGTRLTVL.

The CDR3: CASSGPFAGGSLYEQFF. The CDR3 DNA follows: TGCGCCAGCAGTGGCCCTTTCGCGGGGGGAAGTTTGTATGAGCAGTTCTTC. The rearrangement links TRBV10-1 to TRBJ2-1; TRBD2 agrees at 8 bases. The CDR3 runs 17 residues. The germline V gene has CDR1 WNHNN and CDR2 SYGVQD (reference sequence). The ends lost 4 bases at V and 8 bases at J; junction bases unmatched: 16.